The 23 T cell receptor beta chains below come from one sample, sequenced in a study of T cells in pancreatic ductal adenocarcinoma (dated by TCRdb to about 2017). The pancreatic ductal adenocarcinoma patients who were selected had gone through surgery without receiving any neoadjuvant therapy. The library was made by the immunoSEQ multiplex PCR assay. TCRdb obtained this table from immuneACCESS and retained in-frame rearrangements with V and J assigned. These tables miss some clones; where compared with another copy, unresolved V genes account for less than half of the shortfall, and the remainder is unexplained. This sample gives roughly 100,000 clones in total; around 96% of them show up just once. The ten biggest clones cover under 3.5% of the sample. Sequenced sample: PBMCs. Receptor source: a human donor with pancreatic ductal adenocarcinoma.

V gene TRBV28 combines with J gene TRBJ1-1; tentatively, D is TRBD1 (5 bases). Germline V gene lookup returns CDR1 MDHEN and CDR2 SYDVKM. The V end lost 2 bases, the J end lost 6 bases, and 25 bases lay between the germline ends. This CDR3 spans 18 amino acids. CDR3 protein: CASSLRGEGRQLNAEAFF. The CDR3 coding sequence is TGTGCCAGCAGTTTACGTGGGGAGGGACGTCAACTTAACGCTGAAGCTTTCTTT.

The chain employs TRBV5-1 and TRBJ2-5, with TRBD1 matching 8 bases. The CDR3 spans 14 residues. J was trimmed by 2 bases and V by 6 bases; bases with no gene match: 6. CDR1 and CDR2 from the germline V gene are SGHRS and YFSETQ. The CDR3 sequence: CASTRTGRQETQYF. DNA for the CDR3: TGCGCCAGCACCAGGACAGGGCGGCAAGAGACCCAGTACTTC.

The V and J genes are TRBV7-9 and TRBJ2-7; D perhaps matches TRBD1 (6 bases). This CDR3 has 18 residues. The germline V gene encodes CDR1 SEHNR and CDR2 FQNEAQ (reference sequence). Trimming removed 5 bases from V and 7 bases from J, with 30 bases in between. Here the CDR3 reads CASSPTAPKTGGVGEQYF. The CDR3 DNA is TGTGCCAGCAGCCCAACTGCTCCGAAGACAGGTGGGGTAGGGGAGCAGTACTTC.

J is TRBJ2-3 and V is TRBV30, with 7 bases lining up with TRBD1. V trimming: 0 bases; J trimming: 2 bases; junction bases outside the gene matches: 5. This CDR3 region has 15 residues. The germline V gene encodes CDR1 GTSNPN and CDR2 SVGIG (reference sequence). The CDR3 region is CAWSVGRGSTDTQYF. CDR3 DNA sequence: TGTGCCTGGAGTGTAGGCAGGGGGTCCACAGATACGCAGTATTTT. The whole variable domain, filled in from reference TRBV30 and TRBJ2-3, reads SQTIHQWPATLVQPVGSPLSLECTVEGTSNPNLYWYRQAAGRGLQLLFYSVGIGQISSEVPQNLSASRPQDRQFILSSKKLLLSDSGFYLCAWSVGRGSTDTQYFGPGTRLTVL.

The CDR3 is CASSPSNEQFF. CDR3 nucleotide sequence: TGTGCCAGCAGTCCTAGTAATGAGCAGTTCTTC. The genes are TRBV6-6 and TRBJ2-1; D gene ambiguous. The V end was cut by 5 bases, the J end by 7 bases, with 6 bases between. The germline gives CDR1 MNHNY, CDR2 SVGAGI (reference sequence). This CDR3 spans 11 amino acids.

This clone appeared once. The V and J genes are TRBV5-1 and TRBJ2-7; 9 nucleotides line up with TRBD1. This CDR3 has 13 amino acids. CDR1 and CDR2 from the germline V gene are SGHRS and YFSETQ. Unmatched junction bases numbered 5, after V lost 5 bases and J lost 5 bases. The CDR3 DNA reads TGCGCCAGCAGGGCGGGACAGGGTGACGAGCAGTACTTC. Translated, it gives CASRAGQGDEQYF.

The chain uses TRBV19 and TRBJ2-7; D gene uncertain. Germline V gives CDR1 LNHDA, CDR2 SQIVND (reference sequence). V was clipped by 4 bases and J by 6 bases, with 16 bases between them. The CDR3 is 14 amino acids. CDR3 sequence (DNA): TGTGCCAGTAGTAATGGGCAGGCTTTGGGCGAGCAGTACTTC. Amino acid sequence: CASSNGQALGEQYF.

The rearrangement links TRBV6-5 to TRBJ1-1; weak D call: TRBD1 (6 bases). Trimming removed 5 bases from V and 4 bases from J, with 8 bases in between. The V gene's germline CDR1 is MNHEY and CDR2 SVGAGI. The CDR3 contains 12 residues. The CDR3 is CASSTGRTEAFF. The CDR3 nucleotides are TGTGCCAGCAGTACAGGGCGCACTGAAGCTTTCTTT.

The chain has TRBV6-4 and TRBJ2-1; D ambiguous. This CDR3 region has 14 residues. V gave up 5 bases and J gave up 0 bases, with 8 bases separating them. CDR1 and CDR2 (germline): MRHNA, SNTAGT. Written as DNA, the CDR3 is TGTGCCAGCAGTCCCAGAGGCTCCTACAATGAGCAGTTCTTC. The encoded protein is CASSPRGSYNEQFF.

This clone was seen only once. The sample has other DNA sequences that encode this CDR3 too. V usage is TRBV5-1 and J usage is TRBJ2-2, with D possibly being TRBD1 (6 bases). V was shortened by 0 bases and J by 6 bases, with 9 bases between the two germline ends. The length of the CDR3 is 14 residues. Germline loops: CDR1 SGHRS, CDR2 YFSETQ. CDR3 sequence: CASSLDRVAGELFF. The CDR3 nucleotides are TGCGCCAGCAGCTTGGACAGGGTGGCCGGGGAGCTGTTTTTT.

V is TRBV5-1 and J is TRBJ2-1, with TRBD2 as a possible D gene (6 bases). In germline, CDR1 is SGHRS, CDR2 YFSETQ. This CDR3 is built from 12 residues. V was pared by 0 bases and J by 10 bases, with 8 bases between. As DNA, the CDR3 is TGCGCCAGCAGCTTGGCGGGAGCGGAGCAGTTCTTC. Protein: CASSLAGAEQFF.

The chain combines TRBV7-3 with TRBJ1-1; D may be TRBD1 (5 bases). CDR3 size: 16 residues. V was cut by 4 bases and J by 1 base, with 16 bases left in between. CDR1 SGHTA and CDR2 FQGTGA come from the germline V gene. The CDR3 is CASSSPGSTGNTEAFF. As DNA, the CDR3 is TGTGCCAGCAGCTCCCCGGGTTCTACAGGGAACACTGAAGCTTTCTTT. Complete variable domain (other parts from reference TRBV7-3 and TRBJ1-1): GAGVSQTPSNKVTEKGKYVELRCDPISGHTALYWYRQSLGQGPEFLIYFQGTGAADDSGLPNDRFFAVRPEGSVSTLKIQRTERGDSAVYLCASSSPGSTGNTEAFFGQGTRLTVV.

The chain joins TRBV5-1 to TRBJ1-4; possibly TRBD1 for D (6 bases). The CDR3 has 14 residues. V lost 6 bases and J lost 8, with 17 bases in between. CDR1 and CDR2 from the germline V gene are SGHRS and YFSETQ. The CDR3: CASTTGGTGEKLFF. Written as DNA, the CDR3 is TGCGCCAGCACCACGGGGGGCACGGGGGAAAAACTGTTTTTT.

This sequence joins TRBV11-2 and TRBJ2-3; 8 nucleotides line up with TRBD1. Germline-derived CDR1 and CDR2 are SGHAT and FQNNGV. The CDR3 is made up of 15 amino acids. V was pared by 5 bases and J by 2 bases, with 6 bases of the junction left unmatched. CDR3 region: CASSNDRGYTDTQYF. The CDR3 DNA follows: TGTGCCAGCAGCAATGACAGGGGATACACAGATACGCAGTATTTT.

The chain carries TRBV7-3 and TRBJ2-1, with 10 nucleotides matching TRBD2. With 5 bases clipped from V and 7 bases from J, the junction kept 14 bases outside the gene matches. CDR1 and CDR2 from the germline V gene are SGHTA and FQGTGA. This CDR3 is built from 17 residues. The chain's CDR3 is CASSPFGTLAGENEQFF. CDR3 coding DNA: TGTGCCAGCAGCCCATTTGGCACTCTAGCGGGAGAAAATGAGCAGTTCTTC.

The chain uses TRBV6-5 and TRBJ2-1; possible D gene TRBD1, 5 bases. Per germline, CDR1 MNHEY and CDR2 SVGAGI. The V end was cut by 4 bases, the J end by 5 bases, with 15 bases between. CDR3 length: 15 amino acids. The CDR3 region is CASSLETEYHNEQFF. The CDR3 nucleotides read TGTGCCAGCAGTTTGGAGACAGAGTACCACAATGAGCAGTTCTTC.

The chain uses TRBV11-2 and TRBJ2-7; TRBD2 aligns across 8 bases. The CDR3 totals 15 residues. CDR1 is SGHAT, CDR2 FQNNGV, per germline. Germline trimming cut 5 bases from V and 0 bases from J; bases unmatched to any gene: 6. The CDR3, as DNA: TGTGCCAGCAGCCGGGAGGGTGCCGACTCCTACGAGCAGTACTTC. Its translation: CASSREGADSYEQYF. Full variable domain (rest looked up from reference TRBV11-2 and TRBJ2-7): EAGVAQSPRYKIIEKRQSVAFWCNPISGHATLYWYQQILGQGPKLLIQFQNNGVVDDSQLPKDRFSAERLKGVDSTLKIQPAKLEDSAVYLCASSREGADSYEQYFGPGTRLTVT.

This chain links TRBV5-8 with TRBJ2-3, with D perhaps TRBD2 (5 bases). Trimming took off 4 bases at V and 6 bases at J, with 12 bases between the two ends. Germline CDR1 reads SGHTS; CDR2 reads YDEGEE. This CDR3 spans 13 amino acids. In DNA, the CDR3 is TGTGCCAGCAGCCTGAGGGAATTGGATACGCAGTATTTT. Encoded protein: CASSLRELDTQYF.

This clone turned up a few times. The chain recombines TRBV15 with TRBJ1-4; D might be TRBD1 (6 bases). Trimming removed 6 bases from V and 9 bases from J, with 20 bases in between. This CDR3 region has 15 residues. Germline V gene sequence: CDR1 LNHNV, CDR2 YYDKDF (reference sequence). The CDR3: CATRKTGTPNQKLFF. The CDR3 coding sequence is TGTGCCACCAGAAAGACCGGGACACCAAACCAAAAACTGTTTTTT.

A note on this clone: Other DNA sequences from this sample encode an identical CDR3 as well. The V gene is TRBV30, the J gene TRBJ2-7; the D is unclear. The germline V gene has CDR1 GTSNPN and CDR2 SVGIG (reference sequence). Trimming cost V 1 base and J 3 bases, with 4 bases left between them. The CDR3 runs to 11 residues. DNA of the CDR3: TGTGCCTGGAGTGGGAGCTACGAGCAGTACTTC. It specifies CAWSGSYEQYF.

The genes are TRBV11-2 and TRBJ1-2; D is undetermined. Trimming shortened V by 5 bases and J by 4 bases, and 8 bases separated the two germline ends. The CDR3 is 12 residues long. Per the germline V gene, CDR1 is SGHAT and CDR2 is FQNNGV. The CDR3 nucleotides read TGTGCCAGCAGCCCGAACAGCTATGGCTACACCTTC. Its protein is CASSPNSYGYTF.

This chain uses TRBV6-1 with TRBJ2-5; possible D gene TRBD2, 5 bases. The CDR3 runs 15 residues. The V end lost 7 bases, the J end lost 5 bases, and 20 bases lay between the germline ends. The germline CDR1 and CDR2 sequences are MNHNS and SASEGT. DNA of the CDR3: TGTGCCAGCATGCTGGACGCCGCGGGCTTGGAGACCCAGTACTTC. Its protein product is CASMLDAAGLETQYF.

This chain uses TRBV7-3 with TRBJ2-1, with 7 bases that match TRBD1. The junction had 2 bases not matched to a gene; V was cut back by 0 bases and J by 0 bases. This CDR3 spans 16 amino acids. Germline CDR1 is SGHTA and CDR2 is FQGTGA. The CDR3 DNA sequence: TGTGCCAGCAGCTTAACTGGGACAGTCTCCTACAATGAGCAGTTCTTC. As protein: CASSLTGTVSYNEQFF.